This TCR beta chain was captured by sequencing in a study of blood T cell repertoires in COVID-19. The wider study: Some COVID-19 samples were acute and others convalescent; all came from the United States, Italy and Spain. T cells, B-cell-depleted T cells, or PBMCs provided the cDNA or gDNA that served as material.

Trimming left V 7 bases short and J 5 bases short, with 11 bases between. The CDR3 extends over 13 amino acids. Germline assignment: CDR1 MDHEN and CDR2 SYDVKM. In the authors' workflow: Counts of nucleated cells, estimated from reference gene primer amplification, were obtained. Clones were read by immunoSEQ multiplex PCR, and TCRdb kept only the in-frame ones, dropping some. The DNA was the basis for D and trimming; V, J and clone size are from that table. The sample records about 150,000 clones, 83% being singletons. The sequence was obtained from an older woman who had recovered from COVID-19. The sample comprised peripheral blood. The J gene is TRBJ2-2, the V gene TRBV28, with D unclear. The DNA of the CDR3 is TGTGCCAGCACCAAACTACCTACCGGGGAGCTGTTTTTT. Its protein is CASTKLPTGELFF.